The next 25 T cell receptor beta chains were all read from a single sample in a study of tumor-infiltrating lymphocytes in localized non-small cell lung cancer. Method: immunoSEQ multiplex PCR; TCRdb's copy keeps in-frame clones and lacks some. The sample has roughly 13,000 clones; roughly four fifths are singletons. What was sequenced was lung tumor tissue. The receptors come from a human donor with non-small cell lung cancer.

This clone has a handful of counts. The chain employs TRBV19 and TRBJ2-7, with 10 bases lining up with TRBD2. With 5 bases clipped from V and 4 bases from J, the junction kept 5 bases outside the gene matches. CDR1 is LNHDA and CDR2 is SQIVND in the germline V gene (reference sequence). This CDR3 contains 14 residues. CDR3 loop: CASSVLAGVYEQYF. Written as DNA, the CDR3 is TGTGCCAGTAGTGTTCTAGCGGGGGTTTACGAGCAGTACTTC.

The chain uses TRBV5-1 and TRBJ2-5, with D unresolved. CDR3 size: 13 residues. V gave up 2 bases and J gave up 4 bases, with 9 bases separating them. Germline V lookup: CDR1 SGHRS, CDR2 YFSETQ. The CDR3 bases are TGCGCCAGCAGCTTCCGAGGTCCAGAGACCCAGTACTTC. It yields the protein CASSFRGPETQYF.

The rearrangement joins TRBV5-4 to TRBJ2-5; D remains unclear. The length of the CDR3 is 14 residues. Germline V gives CDR1 SGHNT, CDR2 YYREEE (reference sequence). The ends were cut back, 1 base at V and 2 bases at J, with 9 bases in the middle. The DNA for the CDR3 is TGTGCCAGCAGCTTGAGATCAGGACAAGAGACCCAGTACTTC. This encodes CASSLRSGQETQYF.

This chain links TRBV5-6 with TRBJ1-2, with unresolved D. Germline lookup yields CDR1 SGHDT and CDR2 YYEEEE. CDR3 size: 12 residues. V was pared by 3 bases and J by 4 bases, with 7 bases between. Here the CDR3 reads CASSYGSYGYTF. For the CDR3, the DNA is TGTGCCAGCAGCTACGGAAGCTATGGCTACACCTTC. The whole variable domain, remainder taken from reference TRBV5-6 and TRBJ1-2, is DAGVTQSPTHLIKTRGQQVTLRCSPKSGHDTVSWYQQALGQGPQFIFQYYEEEERQRGNFPDRFSGHQFPNYSSELNVNALLLGDSALYLCASSYGSYGYTFGSGTRLTVV.

The chain carries TRBV6-5 and TRBJ1-1; unclear D gene. This CDR3 has 11 amino acids. The germline V and J ends were trimmed by 2 bases and 10 bases, with 8 bases remaining between them. Germline V gene sequence: CDR1 MNHEY, CDR2 SVGAGI. The CDR3 DNA reads TGTGCCAGCAGTTACGAGGACGGAGCTTTCTTT. Residues: CASSYEDGAFF.

This sequence joins TRBV5-1 and TRBJ2-7; 7 positions agree with TRBD2. The V segment lost 3 bases and the J segment 2 bases; nucleotides outside the gene matches: 5. The V gene's germline CDR1 is SGHRS and CDR2 YFSETQ. The CDR3 loop spans 14 amino acids. CDR3 in amino acids: CASSSGREAYEQYF. CDR3 DNA sequence: TGCGCCAGCAGCTCCGGACGGGAGGCCTACGAGCAGTACTTC.

This chain connects TRBV7-2 to TRBJ2-5; D not resolved. V dropped 6 bases and J dropped 1 base, with 9 bases sitting between them. This CDR3 spans 13 amino acids. Germline values: CDR1 SGHTA, CDR2 FQGNSA. As DNA, the CDR3 is TGTGCCAGCAGTCGCCGGGTCCAAGAGACCCAGTACTTC. Its translation is CASSRRVQETQYF.

The chain links TRBV7-9 to TRBJ2-6; 7 bases align to TRBD1. V was clipped by 5 bases and J by 0 bases; unmatched bases: 7. The CDR3 length is 17 residues. The germline gives CDR1 SEHNR, CDR2 FQNEAQ (reference sequence). This CDR3 reads CASSRGQASSGANVLTF. The CDR3 nucleotides read TGTGCCAGCAGCCGAGGACAGGCGAGCTCTGGGGCCAACGTCCTGACTTTC.

V usage is TRBV6-6 and J usage is TRBJ1-1; D gene uncertain. The CDR3 length is 11 residues. Germline V CDR1 and CDR2: MNHNY, SVGAGI (reference sequence). V was cut by 4 bases and J by 9 bases, with 9 bases left in between. The CDR3 loop reads CASSSQLKAFF. CDR3 DNA: TGTGCCAGCAGTTCCCAGTTGAAAGCTTTCTTT.

This chain joins TRBV7-3 and TRBJ2-1; TRBD2 matches at 12 bases. Germline V gene lookup returns CDR1 SGHTA and CDR2 FQGTGA. CDR3 size: 17 residues. V shed 4 bases, J shed 7 bases, and the junction held 11 bases outside the gene matches. CDR3 bases: TGTGCCAGCAGCTACGTCCCACTAGCGGGAGGTGTGAATGAGCAGTTCTTC. This codes for CASSYVPLAGGVNEQFF. Together with reference TRBV7-3 and TRBJ2-1, the CDR3 gives the full variable domain: GAGVSQTPSNKVTEKGKYVELRCDPISGHTALYWYRQSLGQGPEFLIYFQGTGAADDSGLPNDRFFAVRPEGSVSTLKIQRTERGDSAVYLCASSYVPLAGGVNEQFFGPGTRLTVL.

This clone was counted a single time. The chain combines TRBV4-1 with TRBJ2-2; the D is unclear. This CDR3 spans 14 amino acids. Germline-derived CDR1 and CDR2 are MGHRA and YSYEKL. The V and J ends lost 10 bases and 4 bases respectively, with 16 bases between them. CDR3 nucleotides: TGCGCCACTTCACTATCGCGGTCCACCGGGGAGCTGTTTTTT. It yields the protein CATSLSRSTGELFF.

The chain employs TRBV27 and TRBJ1-1; D gene unclear. The CDR3 covers 13 residues. Trimming removed 3 bases at V and 0 bases at J, with 5 bases between. Germline V gene lookup returns CDR1 MNHEY and CDR2 SMNVEV (reference sequence). The CDR3 protein is CASSFRMNTEAFF. The CDR3 DNA is TGTGCCAGCAGTTTCCGCATGAACACTGAAGCTTTCTTT.

V gene TRBV4-1 combines with J gene TRBJ1-4, with TRBD1 identical over 8 bases. Looked up from germline, CDR1 is MGHRA and CDR2 is YSYEKL. The V gene end was trimmed by 1 base and the J gene end by 7 bases; junction bases not matched to a gene: 5. CDR3 length equals 15 residues. CDR3 protein: CASSQGQGWGEKLFF. The CDR3 coding sequence is TGCGCCAGCAGCCAAGGACAGGGGTGGGGTGAAAAACTGTTTTTT.

The chain has TRBV5-4 and TRBJ2-2; D ambiguous. Germline V gene lookup returns CDR1 SGHNT and CDR2 YYREEE (reference sequence). CDR3 length: 13 residues. V was clipped by 4 bases and J by 4 bases, with 8 bases between them. This chain's CDR3 is CASSQDFTGELFF. CDR3 sequence (DNA): TGTGCCAGCAGCCAAGATTTCACCGGGGAGCTGTTTTTT.

For the CDR3, the DNA is TGTGCCAGCAGCTTCATCCGACAGGGGGCAGATGGCTACACCTTC. It translates to CASSFIRQGADGYTF. The V gene is TRBV5-4, the J gene TRBJ1-2; TRBD1 agrees at 10 bases. CDR3 length equals 15 residues. Unmatched junction bases numbered 7, after V lost 2 bases and J lost 6 bases. Per germline, CDR1 SGHNT and CDR2 YYREEE (reference sequence).

To note about this clone: An end of the junction differs from the germline gene, which may be a read error. J is TRBJ2-5 and V is TRBV4-1; 8 bases line up with TRBD2. The CDR3 runs to 19 residues. In germline, CDR1 is MGHRA, CDR2 YSYEKL. The CDR3 is CASTQNSGSGDLSQETQYF. The CDR3, as DNA: TGCGCCAGCACCCAAAACAGCGGTAGCGGGGATTTGTCCCAAGAGACCCAGTACTTC.

The rearrangement uses TRBV5-4 and TRBJ2-3; D is ambiguous. Germline V lookup: CDR1 SGHNT, CDR2 YYREEE (reference sequence). The CDR3 contains 15 residues. The V end lost 4 bases, the J end lost 1 base, and 13 bases lay between the germline ends. The CDR3 DNA sequence: TGTGCCAGCAGCCCCGTGGGTCTCCGCACAGATACGCAGTATTTT. Translated, it gives CASSPVGLRTDTQYF.

This clone was observed once. The chain recombines TRBV2 with TRBJ2-1; no clear D. V lost 1 base, J lost 5 bases, and 12 bases lay in between. Germline CDR1 SNHLY, CDR2 FYNNEI. CDR3 size: 15 residues. CDR3 in DNA: TGTGCCAGCAGTGAAGAGGCAGCATCAAACAATGAGCAGTTCTTC. It yields the protein CASSEEAASNNEQFF.

This rearrangement joins TRBV28 to TRBJ2-3; no firm D call. The CDR3 length is 11 residues. V gave up 3 bases and J gave up 8 bases, with 6 bases separating them. Germline V CDR1 and CDR2: MDHEN, SYDVKM. CDR3 DNA: TGTGCCAGCAGTTTCCGTCTTACGCAGTATTTT. Its protein product is CASSFRLTQYF.

The J gene is TRBJ1-1, the V gene TRBV6-6; 9 bases align to TRBD1. CDR3 length: 16 amino acids. Germline CDR1 and CDR2: MNHNY and SVGAGI (reference sequence). The V segment lost 6 bases and the J segment 4 bases; nucleotides outside the gene matches: 12. The CDR3 coding sequence is TGTGCCAGCAGCCCCTGGGACAGGGCGAGGAGCACTGAAGCTTTCTTT. It encodes CASSPWDRARSTEAFF.

V is TRBV7-7 and J is TRBJ2-2, with D perhaps matching TRBD2 (5 bases). The CDR3 runs to 12 residues. Per germline, CDR1 SSHAT and CDR2 FNYEAQ (reference sequence). The CDR3 nucleotides are TGTGCTAGTCGAATGGAGGCCGGGGAGCTGTTTTTT. This gives the protein CASRMEAGELFF.

V usage is TRBV29-1 and J usage is TRBJ2-2, with TRBD1 matching over 8 bases. The CDR3 is made up of 13 amino acids. V was pared by 4 bases and J by 7 bases, with 5 bases of the junction left unmatched. The germline CDR1 and CDR2 sequences are SQVTM and ANQGSEA. The CDR3 reads CSVVQGALGELFF. CDR3 in DNA: TGCAGCGTTGTTCAGGGGGCGCTCGGGGAGCTGTTTTTT.

This clone showed up just a few times. The chain combines TRBV5-6 with TRBJ2-7; D ambiguous. Trimming took off 0 bases at V and 4 bases at J, with 11 bases between the two ends. The germline V gene has CDR1 SGHDT and CDR2 YYEEEE. The CDR3 consists of 14 residues. DNA for the CDR3: TGTGCCAGCAGCTTGGGACCTGCTGGGTACGAGCAGTACTTC. The encoded protein is CASSLGPAGYEQYF.

The gene calls are TRBV19 and TRBJ2-1; TRBD2 matches at 13 bases. The junction had 7 bases not matched to a gene; V was cut back by 5 bases and J by 9 bases. Germline values: CDR1 LNHDA, CDR2 SQIVND (reference sequence). The CDR3 is made up of 15 amino acids. The CDR3 spells CASSPGTSGIIEQFF. The CDR3 DNA sequence: TGTGCCAGTAGTCCCGGGACTAGCGGGATAATTGAGCAGTTCTTC.

The rearrangement joins TRBV5-4 to TRBJ2-2, with 12 bases that match TRBD2. Germline V gives CDR1 SGHNT, CDR2 YYREEE (reference sequence). V gave up 3 bases and J gave up 5 bases; unmatched junction bases: 5. The CDR3 runs to 16 residues. The DNA for the CDR3 is TGTGCCAGCAGCTCCAGGACTAGCGGGATAACCGGGGAGCTGTTTTTT. Translated: CASSSRTSGITGELFF.